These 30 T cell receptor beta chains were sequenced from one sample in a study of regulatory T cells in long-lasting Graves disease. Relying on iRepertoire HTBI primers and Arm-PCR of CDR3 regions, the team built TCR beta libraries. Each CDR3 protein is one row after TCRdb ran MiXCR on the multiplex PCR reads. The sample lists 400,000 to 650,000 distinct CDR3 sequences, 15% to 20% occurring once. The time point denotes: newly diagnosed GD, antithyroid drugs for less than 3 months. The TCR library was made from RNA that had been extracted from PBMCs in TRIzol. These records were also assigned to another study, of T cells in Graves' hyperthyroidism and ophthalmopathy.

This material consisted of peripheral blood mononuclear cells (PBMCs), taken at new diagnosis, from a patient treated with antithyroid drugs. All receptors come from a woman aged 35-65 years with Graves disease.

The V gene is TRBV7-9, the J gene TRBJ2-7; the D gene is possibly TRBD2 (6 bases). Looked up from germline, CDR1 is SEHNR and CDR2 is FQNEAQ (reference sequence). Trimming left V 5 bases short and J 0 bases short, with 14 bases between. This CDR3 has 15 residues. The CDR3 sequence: CASSRRGSTSYEQYF. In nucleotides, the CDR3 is TGTGCCAGCAGCCGGCGGGGATCTACCTCCTACGAGCAGTACTTC.

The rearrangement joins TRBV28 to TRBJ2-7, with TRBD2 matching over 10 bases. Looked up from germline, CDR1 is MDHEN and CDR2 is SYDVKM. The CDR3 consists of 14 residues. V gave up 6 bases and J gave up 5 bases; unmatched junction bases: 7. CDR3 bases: TGTGCCAGCAGGGCTAGCGGGAGTCCCGACGAGCAGTACTTC. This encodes CASRASGSPDEQYF. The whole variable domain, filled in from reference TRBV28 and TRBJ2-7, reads DVKVTQSSRYLVKRTGEKVFLECVQDMDHENMFWYRQDPGLGLRLIYFSYDVKMKEKGDIPEGYSVSREKKERFSLILESASTNQTSMYLCASRASGSPDEQYFGPGTRLTVT.

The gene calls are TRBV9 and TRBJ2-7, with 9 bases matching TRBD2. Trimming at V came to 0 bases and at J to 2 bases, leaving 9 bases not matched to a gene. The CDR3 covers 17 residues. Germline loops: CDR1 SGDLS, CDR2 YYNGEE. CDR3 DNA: TGTGCCAGCAGCGTAGCAGCGGGGGGCCTAAATACCTACGAGCAGTACTTC. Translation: CASSVAAGGLNTYEQYF.

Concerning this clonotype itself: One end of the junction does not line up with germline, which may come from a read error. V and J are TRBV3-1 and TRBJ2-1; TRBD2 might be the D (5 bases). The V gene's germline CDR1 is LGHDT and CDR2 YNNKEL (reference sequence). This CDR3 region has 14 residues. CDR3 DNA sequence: TGCGCCAGCAGTGAGGCCCACGGGGTAAATGAGCAGTTCTTC. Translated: CASSEAHGVNEQFF.

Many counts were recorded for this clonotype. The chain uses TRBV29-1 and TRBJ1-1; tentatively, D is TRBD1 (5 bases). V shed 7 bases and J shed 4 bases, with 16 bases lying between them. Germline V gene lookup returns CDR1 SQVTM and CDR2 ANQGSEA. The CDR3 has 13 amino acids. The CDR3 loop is CSGVETAGTEAFF. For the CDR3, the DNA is TGCAGCGGGGTCGAGACAGCGGGCACTGAAGCTTTCTTT.

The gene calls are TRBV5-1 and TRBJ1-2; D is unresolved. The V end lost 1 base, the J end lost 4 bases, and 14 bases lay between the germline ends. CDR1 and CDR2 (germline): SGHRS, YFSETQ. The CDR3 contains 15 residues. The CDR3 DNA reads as TGCGCCAGCAGCTTGCTAGGCCCACCAAGCTATGGCTACACCTTC. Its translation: CASSLLGPPSYGYTF.

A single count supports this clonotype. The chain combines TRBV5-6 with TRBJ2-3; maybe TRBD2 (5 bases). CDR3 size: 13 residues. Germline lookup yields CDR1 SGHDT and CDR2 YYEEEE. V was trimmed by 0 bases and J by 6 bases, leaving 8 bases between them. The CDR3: CASSLVREDTQYF. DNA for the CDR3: TGTGCCAGCAGCTTGGTAAGGGAGGATACGCAGTATTTT. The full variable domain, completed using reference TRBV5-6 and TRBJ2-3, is DAGVTQSPTHLIKTRGQQVTLRCSPKSGHDTVSWYQQALGQGPQFIFQYYEEEERQRGNFPDRFSGHQFPNYSSELNVNALLLGDSALYLCASSLVREDTQYFGPGTRLTVL.

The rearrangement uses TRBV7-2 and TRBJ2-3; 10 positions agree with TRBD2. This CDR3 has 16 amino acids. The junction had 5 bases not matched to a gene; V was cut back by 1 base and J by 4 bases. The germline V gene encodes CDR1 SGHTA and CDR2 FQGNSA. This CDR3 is CASSLEPAGGPDTQYF. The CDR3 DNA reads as TGTGCCAGCAGCTTAGAGCCAGCGGGGGGGCCAGATACGCAGTATTTT. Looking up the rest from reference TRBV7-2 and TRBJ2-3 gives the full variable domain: GAGVSQSPSNKVTEKGKDVELRCDPISGHTALYWYRQSLGQGLEFLIYFQGNSAPDKSGLPSDRFSAERTGGSVSTLTIQRTQQEDSAVYLCASSLEPAGGPDTQYFGPGTRLTVL.

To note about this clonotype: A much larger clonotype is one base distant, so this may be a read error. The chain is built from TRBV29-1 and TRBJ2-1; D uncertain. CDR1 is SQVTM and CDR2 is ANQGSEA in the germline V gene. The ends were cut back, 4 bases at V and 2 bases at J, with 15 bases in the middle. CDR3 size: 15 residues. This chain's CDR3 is CSVGPVGVPYNEQFF. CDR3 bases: TGCAGCGTTGGACCCGTTGGGGTCCCCTACAATGAGCAGTTCTTC.

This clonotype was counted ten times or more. DNA for the CDR3: TGTGCCAGCAGTTACTCGACTGCCACCGGGGAGCTGTTTTTT. This translates into CASSYSTATGELFF. The chain employs TRBV6-5 and TRBJ2-2; D is ambiguous. The CDR3 extends over 14 amino acids. Germline V gene sequence: CDR1 MNHEY, CDR2 SVGAGI. Trimming took 0 bases from V and 4 from J, leaving 6 bases between them.

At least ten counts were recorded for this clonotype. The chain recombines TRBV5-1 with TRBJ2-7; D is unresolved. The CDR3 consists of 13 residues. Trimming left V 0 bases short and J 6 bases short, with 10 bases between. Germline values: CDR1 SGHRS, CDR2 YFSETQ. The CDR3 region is CASSLGPGAEQYF. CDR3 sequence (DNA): TGCGCCAGCAGCTTGGGGCCCGGAGCCGAGCAGTACTTC.

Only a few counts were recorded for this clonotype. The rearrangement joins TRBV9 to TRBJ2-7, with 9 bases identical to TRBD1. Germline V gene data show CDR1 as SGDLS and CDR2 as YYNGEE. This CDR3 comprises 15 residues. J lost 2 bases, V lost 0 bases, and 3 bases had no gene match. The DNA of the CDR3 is TGTGCCAGCAGCGTAGGACAGGGGGGTACCTACGAGCAGTACTTC. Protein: CASSVGQGGTYEQYF.

CDR3 sequence: CAWSQGVGANVLTF. Written as DNA, the CDR3 is TGTGCCTGGAGTCAGGGGGTCGGGGCCAACGTCCTGACTTTC. V gene TRBV30 combines with J gene TRBJ2-6; the match to TRBD1 covers 7 bases. V was pared by 2 bases and J by 4 bases, with 2 bases of the junction left unmatched. The CDR3 extends over 14 amino acids. Germline CDR1 is GTSNPN and CDR2 is SVGIG (reference sequence).

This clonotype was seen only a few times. The DNA of the CDR3 is TGTGCCAGCAATCTGGGGGGGCTTTTGAACACTGAAGCTTTCTTT. Residues: CASNLGGLLNTEAFF. V and J are TRBV12-3 or TRBV12-4 and TRBJ1-1, with a tentative D call TRBD1 (6 bases). Trimming left V 7 bases short and J 0 bases short, with 15 bases between. The CDR3 totals 15 residues.

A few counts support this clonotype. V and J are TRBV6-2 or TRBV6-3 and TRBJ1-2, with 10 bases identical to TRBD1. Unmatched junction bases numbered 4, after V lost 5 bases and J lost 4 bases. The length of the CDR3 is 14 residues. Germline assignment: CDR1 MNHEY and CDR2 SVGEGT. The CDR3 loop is CASSGTGASYGYTF. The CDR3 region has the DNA TGTGCCAGCAGTGGGACAGGGGCTAGCTATGGCTACACCTTC.

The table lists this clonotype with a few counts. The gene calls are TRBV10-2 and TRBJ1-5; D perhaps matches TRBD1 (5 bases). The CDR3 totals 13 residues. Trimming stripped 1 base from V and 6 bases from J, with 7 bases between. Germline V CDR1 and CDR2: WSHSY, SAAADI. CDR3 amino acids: CASSELRGQPQHF. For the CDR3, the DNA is TGCGCCAGCAGTGAGTTGAGGGGTCAGCCCCAGCATTTT.

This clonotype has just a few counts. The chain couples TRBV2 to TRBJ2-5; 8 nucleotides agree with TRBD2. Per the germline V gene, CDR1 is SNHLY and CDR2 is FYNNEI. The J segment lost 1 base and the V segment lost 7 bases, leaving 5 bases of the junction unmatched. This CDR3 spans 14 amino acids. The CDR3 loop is CASNSGGLQETQYF. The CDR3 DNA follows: TGTGCCAGCAACAGCGGGGGTCTCCAAGAGACCCAGTACTTC.

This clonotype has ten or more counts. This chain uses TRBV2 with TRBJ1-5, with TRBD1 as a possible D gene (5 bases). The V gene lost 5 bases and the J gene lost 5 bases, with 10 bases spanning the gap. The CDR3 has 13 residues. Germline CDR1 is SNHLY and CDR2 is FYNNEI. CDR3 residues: CASSRGGDQPQHF. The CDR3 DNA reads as TGTGCCAGCAGTCGGGGAGGGGATCAGCCCCAGCATTTT.

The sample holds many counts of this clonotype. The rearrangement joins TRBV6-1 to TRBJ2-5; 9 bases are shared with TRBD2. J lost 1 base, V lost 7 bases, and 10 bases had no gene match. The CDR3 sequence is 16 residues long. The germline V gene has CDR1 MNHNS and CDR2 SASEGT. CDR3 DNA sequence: TGTGCCAGCAAGCTGACCGGGACTAGCTTCCAAGAGACCCAGTACTTC. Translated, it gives CASKLTGTSFQETQYF.

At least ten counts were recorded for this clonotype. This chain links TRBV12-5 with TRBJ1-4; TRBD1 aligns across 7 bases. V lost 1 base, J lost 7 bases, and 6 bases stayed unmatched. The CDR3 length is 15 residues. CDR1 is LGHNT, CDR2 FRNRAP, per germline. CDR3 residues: CASGLALDRVEKLFF. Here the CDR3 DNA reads TGTGCTAGTGGTTTGGCCCTCGACAGGGTTGAAAAACTGTTTTTT.

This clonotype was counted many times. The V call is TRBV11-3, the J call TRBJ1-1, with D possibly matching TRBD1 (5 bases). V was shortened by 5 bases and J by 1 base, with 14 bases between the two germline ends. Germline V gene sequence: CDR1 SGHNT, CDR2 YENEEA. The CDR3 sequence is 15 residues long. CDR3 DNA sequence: TGTGCCAGCAGCCCATACGGGACGGAGAACACTGAAGCTTTCTTT. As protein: CASSPYGTENTEAFF.

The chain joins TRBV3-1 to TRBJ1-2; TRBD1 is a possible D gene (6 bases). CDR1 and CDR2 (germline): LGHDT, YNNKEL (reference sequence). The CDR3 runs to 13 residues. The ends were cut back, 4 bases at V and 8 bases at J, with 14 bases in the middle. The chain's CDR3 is CASSLNREGGYTF. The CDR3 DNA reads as TGTGCCAGCAGCCTGAACAGGGAAGGAGGCTACACCTTC.

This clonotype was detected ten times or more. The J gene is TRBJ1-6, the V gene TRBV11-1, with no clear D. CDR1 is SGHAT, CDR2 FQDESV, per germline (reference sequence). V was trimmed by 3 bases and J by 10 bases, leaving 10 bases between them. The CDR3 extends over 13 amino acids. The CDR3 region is CASSLRLGSPLHF. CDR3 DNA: TGTGCCAGCAGCTTGAGGTTAGGATCACCCCTCCACTTT. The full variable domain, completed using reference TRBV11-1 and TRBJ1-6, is EAEVAQSPRYKITEKSQAVAFWCDPISGHATLYWYRQILGQGPELLVQFQDESVVDDSQLPKDRFSAERLKGVDSTLKIQPAELGDSAMYLCASSLRLGSPLHFGNGTRLTVT.

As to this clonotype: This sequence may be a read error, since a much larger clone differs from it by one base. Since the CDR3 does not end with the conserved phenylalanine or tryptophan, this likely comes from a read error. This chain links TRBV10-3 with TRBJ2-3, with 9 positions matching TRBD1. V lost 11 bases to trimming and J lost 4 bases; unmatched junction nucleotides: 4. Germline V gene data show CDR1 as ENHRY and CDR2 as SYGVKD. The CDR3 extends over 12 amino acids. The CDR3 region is CAAQGASDTQYS. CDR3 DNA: TGTGCCGCACAGGGGGCCTCAGATACGCAGTATTCT.

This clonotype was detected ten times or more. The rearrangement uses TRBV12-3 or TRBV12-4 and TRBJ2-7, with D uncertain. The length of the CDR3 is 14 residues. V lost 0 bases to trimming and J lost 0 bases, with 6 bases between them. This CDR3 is CASSLAENSYEQYF. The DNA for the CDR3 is TGTGCCAGCAGTTTAGCCGAAAACTCCTACGAGCAGTACTTC.

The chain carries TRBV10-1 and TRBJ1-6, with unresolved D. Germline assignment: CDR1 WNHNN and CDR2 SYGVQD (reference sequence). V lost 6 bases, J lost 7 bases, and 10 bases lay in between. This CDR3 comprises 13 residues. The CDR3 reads CASRNSRNSPLHF. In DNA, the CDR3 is TGCGCCAGCAGGAACAGCAGGAATTCACCCCTCCACTTT.

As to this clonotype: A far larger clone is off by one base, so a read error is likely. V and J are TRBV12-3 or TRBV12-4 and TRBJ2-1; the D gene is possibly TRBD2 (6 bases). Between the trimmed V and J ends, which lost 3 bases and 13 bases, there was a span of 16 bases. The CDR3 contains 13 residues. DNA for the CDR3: TGTGCCAGCAGTTTTAGACTAGATGGGACCCAGTTCTTC. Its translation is CASSFRLDGTQFF.

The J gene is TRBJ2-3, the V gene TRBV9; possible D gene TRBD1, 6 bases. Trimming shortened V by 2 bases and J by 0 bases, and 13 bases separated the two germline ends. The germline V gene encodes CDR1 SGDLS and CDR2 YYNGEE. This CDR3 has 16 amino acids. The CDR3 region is CASSVSGATSTDTQYF. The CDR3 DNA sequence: TGTGCCAGCAGCGTCTCAGGGGCCACTAGCACAGATACGCAGTATTTT.

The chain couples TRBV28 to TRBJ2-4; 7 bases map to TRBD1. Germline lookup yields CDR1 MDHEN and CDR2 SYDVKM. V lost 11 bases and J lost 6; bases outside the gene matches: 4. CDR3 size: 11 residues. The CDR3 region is CAVGQANIQYF. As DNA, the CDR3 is TGTGCCGTAGGACAGGCAAACATTCAGTACTTC.

The chain's CDR3 is CASSLRRNEKLFF. The CDR3 nucleotides read TGTGCCAGCAGCCTACGACGGAATGAAAAACTGTTTTTT. This sequence joins TRBV3-1 and TRBJ1-4; D gene uncertain. The CDR3 is 13 residues long. The germline gives CDR1 LGHDT, CDR2 YNNKEL (reference sequence). With 4 bases removed from V and 5 bases from J, the gap between germline ends came to 8 bases. Combining the CDR3 with reference TRBV3-1 and TRBJ1-4 gives the whole variable domain DTAVSQTPKYLVTQMGNDKSIKCEQNLGHDTMYWYKQDSKKFLKIMFSYNNKELIINETVPNRFSPKSPDKAHLNLHINSLELGDSAVYFCASSLRRNEKLFFGSGTQLSVL.